The 21 T cell receptor beta chains listed next were all sequenced from one sample in a study of breast tumors, draining lymph nodes, adjacent tissues. Axillary draining lymph nodes of breast cancer patients supplied the node samples. TCRdb re-called the multiplex PCR reads with MiXCR, one entry per CDR3 protein. The table includes some 85,000 distinct CDR3 sequences, over 25% detected once. Sequencing was performed on axillary lymph node tissue. Receptors were obtained from a female donor with breast cancer. Some clones in this sample may be carry-over from other donors' samples.

Concerning this clonotype: The junction does not match germline at one end; this may be a read error. The chain combines TRBV5-4 with TRBJ2-5; 14 bases line up with TRBD2. Germline values: CDR1 SGHNT, CDR2 YYREEE (reference sequence). The CDR3 covers 15 residues. CDR3 in amino acids: CASSAGLAGVEAQYF. DNA for the CDR3: TGCGCCAGCAGCGCGGGACTAGCGGGAGTAGAGGCCCAGTACTTC.

This clonotype was picked up many times. A clone one base away is much larger, so this may be a read error. The rearrangement uses TRBV20-1 and TRBJ1-2, with a tentative D call TRBD1 (6 bases). The CDR3 spans 12 residues. In germline, CDR1 is DFQATT, CDR2 SNEGSKA (reference sequence). V was pared by 3 bases and J by 13 bases, with 18 bases between. CDR3 loop: CSASLGGQDSTF. For the CDR3, the DNA is TGCAGTGCTAGCCTCGGGGGGCAAGACTCCACCTTC.

This clonotype has ten or more counts. The chain employs TRBV11-2 and TRBJ2-2; D is undetermined. CDR1 is SGHAT and CDR2 is FQNNGV in the germline V gene. CDR3 length: 16 amino acids. Trimming cost V 6 bases and J 1 base, with 15 bases left between them. CDR3 in DNA: TGTGCCAGCAGAGGGTTCGGACGGAGGAACACCGGGGAGCTGTTTTTT. Its protein is CASRGFGRRNTGELFF. The full variable domain, its missing parts supplied by reference TRBV11-2 and TRBJ2-2, is EAGVAQSPRYKIIEKRQSVAFWCNPISGHATLYWYQQILGQGPKLLIQFQNNGVVDDSQLPKDRFSAERLKGVDSTLKIQPAKLEDSAVYLCASRGFGRRNTGELFFGEGSRLTVL.

This clonotype was seen many times. The chain combines TRBV29-1 with TRBJ1-1, with 7 bases fitting TRBD1. The CDR3 runs 15 residues. Unmatched junction bases numbered 7, after V lost 3 bases and J lost 0 bases. CDR1 SQVTM and CDR2 ANQGSEA come from the germline V gene. This CDR3 reads CSVDRGEIMNTEAFF. CDR3 DNA: TGCAGCGTTGACAGGGGGGAAATTATGAACACTGAAGCTTTCTTT.

This clonotype appeared once. V usage is TRBV15 and J usage is TRBJ1-2; D remains unclear. V was trimmed by 9 bases and J by 9 bases, leaving 14 bases between them. CDR1 is LNHNV, CDR2 YYDKDF, per germline (reference sequence). The CDR3 totals 11 residues. CDR3 residues: CATSGERSYTF. For the CDR3, the DNA is TGTGCCACTAGCGGAGAAAGGAGCTACACCTTC.

This chain connects TRBV7-3 to TRBJ1-5; 8 positions match TRBD1. The CDR3 totals 15 residues. Trimming at V came to 2 bases and at J to 2 bases, leaving 2 bases not matched to a gene. Germline V gives CDR1 SGHTA, CDR2 FQGTGA. The DNA for the CDR3 is TGTGCCAGCAGCTTAGCGGGACAGGGCAATCAGCCCCAGCATTTT. Protein: CASSLAGQGNQPQHF. Supplemented by reference TRBV7-3 and TRBJ1-5, the full variable domain reads GAGVSQTPSNKVTEKGKYVELRCDPISGHTALYWYRQSLGQGPEFLIYFQGTGAADDSGLPNDRFFAVRPEGSVSTLKIQRTERGDSAVYLCASSLAGQGNQPQHFGDGTRLSIL.

This clonotype has at least ten counts. V usage is TRBV12-3 or TRBV12-4 and J usage is TRBJ1-1; D gene unclear. The CDR3 is 12 residues long. V lost 0 bases and J 7 bases, leaving 6 bases between the germline ends. CDR3 region: CASSLALGEAFF. The CDR3 DNA reads as TGTGCCAGCAGTTTAGCGCTGGGTGAAGCTTTCTTT.

This clonotype has more than one count but fewer than ten. CDR3 residues: CASSTRSGQGYQETQYF. The CDR3 DNA reads as TGTGCCAGCAGCACAAGATCGGGACAGGGGTACCAAGAGACCCAGTACTTC. The chain uses TRBV6-2 or TRBV6-3 and TRBJ2-5; TRBD1 aligns across 10 bases. CDR1 is MNHEY, CDR2 SVGEGT, per germline. The trim removed 6 bases at V and 0 bases at J, leaving 10 bases unmatched. This CDR3 is built from 17 residues.

The sample holds many counts of this clonotype. The chain is built from TRBV5-1 and TRBJ2-7, with 12 bases that match TRBD2. Germline lookup yields CDR1 SGHRS and CDR2 YFSETQ. This CDR3 contains 15 residues. The J segment lost 5 bases and the V segment lost 4 bases, leaving 7 bases of the junction unmatched. The CDR3 coding sequence is TGCGCCAGCAGCCTGACTAGCGGGAGATCCGACGAGCAGTACTTC. This sequence encodes CASSLTSGRSDEQYF. The full variable domain, its missing parts supplied by reference TRBV5-1 and TRBJ2-7, is KAGVTQTPRYLIKTRGQQVTLSCSPISGHRSVSWYQQTPGQGLQFLFEYFSETQRNKGNFPGRFSGRQFSNSRSEMNVSTLELGDSALYLCASSLTSGRSDEQYFGPGTRLTVT.

This clonotype was recorded many times. The CDR3: CSAKGPDSTDTQYF. The CDR3 DNA reads as TGCAGTGCTAAGGGACCGGACAGCACAGATACGCAGTATTTT. This chain uses TRBV20-1 with TRBJ2-3, with D perhaps assigned TRBD1 or TRBD2 (5 bases each). Germline loops: CDR1 DFQATT, CDR2 SNEGSKA (reference sequence). CDR3 length: 14 amino acids. The germline V and J ends were trimmed by 4 bases and 0 bases, with 11 bases remaining between them.

This clonotype was seen a single time. Being one base from a much bigger clone, this may be a read error. The chain has TRBV20-1 and TRBJ2-7; TRBD2 might be the D (6 bases). Trimming took off 6 bases at V and 6 bases at J, with 21 bases between the two ends. CDR3 size: 14 residues. CDR1 and CDR2 (germline): DFQATT, SNEGSKA (reference sequence). CDR3 sequence reads: CSASPTSLLSEQYF. The CDR3 DNA follows: TGCAGTGCCAGCCCAACTAGCCTTCTCTCCGAGCAGTACTTC.

This clonotype was picked up many times. This chain links TRBV5-1 with TRBJ2-7; 9 nucleotides agree with TRBD1. V shed 5 bases, J shed 6 bases, and the junction held 15 bases outside the gene matches. CDR3 length: 16 residues. The germline CDR1 and CDR2 sequences are SGHRS and YFSETQ. CDR3 DNA: TGCGCCAGCAGGTTAAACCCAGACAGGGGGTCGGGCGAGCAGTACTTC. It is translated as CASRLNPDRGSGEQYF.

Remarks on this clonotype: No DNA is shown, since the ends of the CDR3 on it are uncertain; the CDR3 is the one TCRdb lists. The CDR3 loop is CASSFGQGSSGDTIHF. This chain links TRBV7-8 with TRBJ1-3; no check of the table's D call, TRBD1, against the DNA was made. From germline, CDR1 is SGHVS and CDR2 FQNEAQ. From its first to its last residue, the CDR3 has 16 amino acids.

This chain connects TRBV20-1 to TRBJ2-5; D uncertain. This CDR3 spans 12 amino acids. Germline CDR1 is DFQATT and CDR2 is SNEGSKA (reference sequence). V lost 3 bases and J 6 bases, leaving 11 bases between the germline ends. This chain's CDR3 is CSARGSSQTQYF. The CDR3 DNA is TGCAGTGCTAGGGGTAGTAGTCAGACCCAGTACTTC.

This clonotype was seen at least ten times. The chain uses TRBV11-1 and TRBJ2-2; tentatively, D is TRBD2 (6 bases). V lost 5 bases and J 4 bases, leaving 8 bases between the germline ends. Germline V lookup: CDR1 SGHAT, CDR2 FQDESV (reference sequence). The CDR3 totals 13 residues. DNA of the CDR3: TGTGCCAGCAGCCGACTAGTCACCGGGGAGCTGTTTTTT. Translating gives CASSRLVTGELFF.

This clonotype has at least ten counts. This chain connects TRBV9 to TRBJ2-1; unclear D gene. V gave up 6 bases and J gave up 2 bases, with 12 bases separating them. The CDR3 spans 14 residues. Germline V gives CDR1 SGDLS, CDR2 YYNGEE. The chain's CDR3 is CASTPEPTYNEQFF. The CDR3 DNA follows: TGTGCCAGCACTCCCGAGCCTACCTACAATGAGCAGTTCTTC.

This clonotype has a single count. The V call is TRBV6-2 or TRBV6-3, the J call TRBJ2-5; D is ambiguous. The CDR3 has 15 amino acids. Trimming stripped 5 bases from V and 2 bases from J, with 15 bases between. Germline CDR1 reads MNHEY; CDR2 reads SVGEGT. The DNA for the CDR3 is TGTGCCAGCAGTCCCCAGACTGTCCTACAAGAGACCCAGTACTTC. It is translated as CASSPQTVLQETQYF.

This clonotype was seen repeatedly, ten times or more. The chain recombines TRBV6-1 with TRBJ2-7; 7 bases match TRBD2. The CDR3 spans 14 residues. V shed 6 bases, J shed 3 bases, and the junction held 8 bases outside the gene matches. The V gene's germline CDR1 is MNHNS and CDR2 SASEGT. CDR3: CASSHPLAVYEQYF. CDR3 sequence (DNA): TGTGCCAGCAGCCACCCTCTAGCGGTCTACGAGCAGTACTTC.

About this clonotype itself: This likely comes from a read error, as the CDR3 has no conserved phenylalanine or tryptophan at its end. V gene TRBV15 combines with J gene TRBJ1-1; D is uncertain. Between the trimmed V and J ends, which lost 3 bases and 8 bases, there was a span of 13 bases. The CDR3 spans 13 residues. CDR1 is LNHNV, CDR2 YYDKDF, per germline (reference sequence). The CDR3 here is CATSREPELEAFL. The CDR3 DNA reads TGTGCCACCAGCAGGGAGCCGGAGTTGGAAGCTTTCCTT.

This clonotype was observed at least ten times. The chain combines TRBV19 with TRBJ2-1; 14 bases fit TRBD2. Per germline, CDR1 LNHDA and CDR2 SQIVND (reference sequence). The CDR3 covers 20 residues. The ends lost 4 bases at V and 1 base at J; junction bases unmatched: 12. In DNA, the CDR3 is TGTGCCAGTAGTACTACGACGGGACTAGCGGGAGTGGCATCCTACAATGAGCAGTTCTTC. Amino acids: CASSTTTGLAGVASYNEQFF.

As regards this clonotype: With a much larger clone just one base away, this may be a read error. CDR3 DNA sequence: TGTGCCAGCAGCCACGCCTTGAGGGGCCCAGATACGCAGCATTTT. Its translation is CASSHALRGPDTQHF. This chain connects TRBV3-1 to TRBJ2-3; maybe TRBD1 (5 bases). The end of the DNA aligns better with TRBJ1-5, so the J call may be wrong. This CDR3 region has 15 residues. Germline CDR1 reads LGHDT; CDR2 reads YNNKEL (reference sequence).